The 32 T cell receptor beta chains below come from one sample, sequenced in a study of blood T cell repertoires in COVID-19. The protocol was immunoSEQ multiplex PCR, while the TCRdb copy is restricted to in-frame clones and leaves out a portion. In the table there are just under 250,000 clones, approximately 90% of which are singletons. Sample: PBMCs or T cells enriched from blood (not recorded which). These TCRs come from a woman in her twenties or thirties who had recovered from COVID-19.

The gene calls are TRBV9 and TRBJ2-7; 7 bases match TRBD2. The CDR3 is 16 residues long. Germline V gives CDR1 SGDLS, CDR2 YYNGEE. The trim removed 3 bases at V and 2 bases at J, leaving 11 bases unmatched. CDR3 protein: CASSARASGTPYEQYF. CDR3 in DNA: TGTGCCAGCAGCGCAAGGGCCAGCGGGACCCCCTACGAGCAGTACTTC. Looking up the rest from reference TRBV9 and TRBJ2-7 gives the full variable domain: DSGVTQTPKHLITATGQRVTLRCSPRSGDLSVYWYQQSLDQGLQFLIQYYNGEERAKGNILERFSAQQFPDLHSELNLSSLELGDSALYFCASSARASGTPYEQYFGPGTRLTVT.

The chain has TRBV12-3 or TRBV12-4 and TRBJ1-1; D not resolved. This CDR3 is 11 amino acids long. Deletions cut 8 bases from V and 9 bases from J, with 13 bases between. The CDR3 is CASSDPQKAFF. Here the CDR3 DNA reads TGTGCCAGCTCAGATCCACAGAAAGCTTTCTTT.

CDR3 protein: CAWAGTGPNYGYTF. The CDR3 nucleotides read TGTGCCTGGGCGGGGACAGGGCCCAACTATGGCTACACCTTC. V usage is TRBV30 and J usage is TRBJ1-2; the match to TRBD1 covers 9 bases. Germline V gene sequence: CDR1 GTSNPN, CDR2 SVGIG (reference sequence). The CDR3 loop spans 14 amino acids. V lost 5 bases and J lost 2; bases outside the gene matches: 6.

J is TRBJ2-1 and V is TRBV7-9; 9 positions match TRBD1. V was clipped by 6 bases and J by 7 bases; unmatched bases: 10. Germline assignment: CDR1 SEHNR and CDR2 FQNEAQ (reference sequence). CDR3 length: 15 residues. CDR3 bases: TGTGCCAGCAGTCTTCGGGGGACAGGGCGAAATGAGCAGTTCTTC. This gives the protein CASSLRGTGRNEQFF.

The chain couples TRBV28 to TRBJ1-5; D ambiguous. The germline CDR1 and CDR2 sequences are MDHEN and SYDVKM. The CDR3 runs 12 residues. V was pared by 3 bases and J by 3 bases, with 3 bases between. CDR3 sequence reads: CASSFVNQPQHF. As DNA, the CDR3 is TGTGCCAGCAGTTTCGTCAATCAGCCCCAGCATTTT.

The chain combines TRBV6-6 with TRBJ2-1; 13 bases are shared with TRBD2. The CDR3 totals 17 residues. Germline V gene data show CDR1 as MNHNY and CDR2 as SVGAGI (reference sequence). Trimming cost V 5 bases and J 4 bases; bases outside gene matches: 8. The CDR3 DNA sequence: TGTGCCAGCAGTCAACCCGGGACTAGCGGGGCTTACAATGAGCAGTTCTTC. Its protein is CASSQPGTSGAYNEQFF.

The gene calls are TRBV9 and TRBJ2-1; 7 nucleotides align to TRBD2. V was pared by 4 bases and J by 0 bases, with 13 bases of the junction left unmatched. Per the germline V gene, CDR1 is SGDLS and CDR2 is YYNGEE. This CDR3 region has 18 residues. Here the CDR3 reads CASSLPGSTSASYNEQFF. For the CDR3, the DNA is TGTGCCAGCAGCCTCCCCGGGTCAACTAGCGCCTCCTACAATGAGCAGTTCTTC. Full variable domain (missing parts from reference TRBV9 and TRBJ2-1): DSGVTQTPKHLITATGQRVTLRCSPRSGDLSVYWYQQSLDQGLQFLIQYYNGEERAKGNILERFSAQQFPDLHSELNLSSLELGDSALYFCASSLPGSTSASYNEQFFGPGTRLTVL.

The genes are TRBV7-3 and TRBJ2-1; 9 nucleotides align to TRBD2. The CDR3 totals 15 residues. The germline V gene encodes CDR1 SGHTA and CDR2 FQGTGA. Trimming removed 2 bases from V and 9 bases from J; junction bases left unmatched: 8. CDR3 in DNA: TGTGCCAGCAGCTTAGGGACTAGCTACCCTTCTGAGCAGTTCTTC. The encoded protein is CASSLGTSYPSEQFF.

The table lists this clone with a few counts. The chain employs TRBV30 and TRBJ1-3; possibly TRBD1 for D (6 bases). Germline V gene lookup returns CDR1 GTSNPN and CDR2 SVGIG (reference sequence). There are 17 residues in the CDR3. With 2 bases removed from V and 1 base from J, the gap between germline ends came to 18 bases. The CDR3 loop reads CAWSPTGPPGSGNTIYF. For the CDR3, the DNA is TGTGCCTGGAGTCCGACAGGCCCTCCGGGGTCTGGAAACACCATATATTTT.

The chain joins TRBV18 to TRBJ1-2; D is unclear. The CDR3 runs 16 residues. Germline CDR1 is KGHSH and CDR2 is LQKENI. Trimming took off 0 bases at V and 0 bases at J, with 11 bases between the two ends. CDR3 protein: CASSPPEGVPNYGYTF. The CDR3, as DNA: TGTGCCAGCTCACCACCTGAGGGTGTCCCTAACTATGGCTACACCTTC.

The chain recombines TRBV11-3 with TRBJ2-1, with TRBD1 matching over 8 bases. Germline V gene lookup returns CDR1 SGHNT and CDR2 YENEEA. V lost 5 bases to trimming and J lost 15 bases; unmatched junction nucleotides: 12. This CDR3 contains 13 residues. Here the CDR3 DNA reads TGTGCCAGCAGCCCACACCCGACAGGGGAGAGGTTCTTC. Protein sequence: CASSPHPTGERFF. Looking up the rest from reference TRBV11-3 and TRBJ2-1 gives the full variable domain: EAGVVQSPRYKIIEKKQPVAFWCNPISGHNTLYWYLQNLGQGPELLIRYENEEAVDDSQLPKDRFSAERLKGVDSTLKIQPAELGDSAVYLCASSPHPTGERFFGPGTRLTVL.

V is TRBV14 and J is TRBJ1-1, with D perhaps matching TRBD1 (6 bases). V gave up 4 bases and J gave up 5 bases, with 14 bases separating them. Germline-derived CDR1 and CDR2 are SGHDN and FVKESK. The length of the CDR3 is 14 residues. CDR3 nucleotide sequence: TGTGCCAGCAGCCCTTACAGGGCCGGGACTGAAGCTTTCTTT. This gives the protein CASSPYRAGTEAFF.

As to this clone: Relative to the germline gene, one junction end is altered; a read error may explain this. The CDR3 bases are TGCAGCGGGGGGGAACAGCCCCAGCATTTT. It yields the protein CSGGEQPQHF. This sequence joins TRBV28 and TRBJ1-5; TRBD1 might be the D (5 bases). Germline V lookup: CDR1 MDHEN, CDR2 SYDVKM. The CDR3 is 10 amino acids.

The J gene is TRBJ2-3, the V gene TRBV28; TRBD1 matches at 7 bases. V was pared by 6 bases and J by 5 bases, with 2 bases of the junction left unmatched. Germline CDR1 reads MDHEN; CDR2 reads SYDVKM. This CDR3 spans 12 amino acids. CDR3 bases: TGTGCCAGCAGCGCAGGGGGAGATACGCAGTATTTT. Amino acids: CASSAGGDTQYF.

This sequence joins TRBV5-6 and TRBJ2-2, with D maybe TRBD1 (6 bases). This CDR3 is 15 amino acids long. The germline CDR1 and CDR2 sequences are SGHDT and YYEEEE. V lost 3 bases and J lost 3, with 12 bases in between. CDR3: CASSYTGMDTGELFF. In DNA, the CDR3 is TGTGCCAGCAGCTATACAGGGATGGACACCGGGGAGCTGTTTTTT.

V usage is TRBV5-8 and J usage is TRBJ1-5, with TRBD1 as a possible D gene (5 bases). V was trimmed by 4 bases and J by 1 base, leaving 9 bases between them. This CDR3 spans 14 amino acids. Germline V gene data show CDR1 as SGHTS and CDR2 as YDEGEE. CDR3 DNA: TGTGCCAGCAGCGCCAGGGAAAGCAATCAGCCCCAGCATTTT. This translates into CASSARESNQPQHF.

The chain has TRBV6-2 or TRBV6-3 and TRBJ2-3; 7 nucleotides agree with TRBD2. V lost 3 bases, J lost 5 bases, and 11 bases stayed unmatched. Germline V lookup: CDR1 MNHEY, CDR2 SVGEGT. The CDR3 sequence is 16 residues long. DNA of the CDR3: TGTGCCAGCAGTTATCGCCGGGAGGCATCCGGAGATACGCAGTATTTT. Its protein is CASSYRREASGDTQYF.

V and J are TRBV27 and TRBJ1-5, with TRBD1 as a possible D gene (5 bases). V was clipped by 4 bases and J by 6 bases, with 10 bases between them. CDR1 and CDR2 (germline): MNHEY, SMNVEV (reference sequence). The CDR3 has 13 residues. Written as DNA, the CDR3 is TGTGCCAGCAGTTCCAGAAGGGGTCAGCCCCAGCATTTT. Amino acids: CASSSRRGQPQHF.

The chain recombines TRBV28 with TRBJ2-7, with TRBD2 identical over 15 bases. The CDR3 loop spans 18 amino acids. Germline values: CDR1 MDHEN, CDR2 SYDVKM. The ends lost 5 bases at V and 1 base at J; junction bases unmatched: 9. The CDR3 sequence is CASSTGTGTSGRSYEQYF. For the CDR3, the DNA is TGTGCCAGCAGTACCGGGACAGGGACTAGCGGGAGGTCCTACGAGCAGTACTTC.

This clone was counted a few times. The V gene is TRBV3-1 (or the pseudogene TRBV3-2), the J gene TRBJ2-5; tentative D call: TRBD1 (6 bases). Looked up from germline, CDR1 is LGHDT and CDR2 is YNNKEL (reference sequence). Trimming shortened V by 4 bases and J by 9 bases, and 18 bases separated the two germline ends. The CDR3 spans 14 residues. The CDR3 sequence: CASSPTGQTRAQYF. Here the CDR3 DNA reads TGTGCCAGCAGCCCGACAGGCCAGACACGGGCCCAGTACTTC.

The rearrangement links TRBV7-9 to TRBJ1-2; tentative D call: TRBD1 (6 bases). The CDR3 has 15 residues. Germline assignment: CDR1 SEHNR and CDR2 FQNEAQ (reference sequence). Trimming took 5 bases from V and 12 from J, leaving 25 bases between them. The CDR3 DNA follows: TGTGCCAGCAGCGATAGAGGGGGGGTTGAAGATTCGGACACCTTC. Translation: CASSDRGGVEDSDTF.

The chain joins TRBV19 to TRBJ1-1; D remains unclear. Per the germline V gene, CDR1 is LNHDA and CDR2 is SQIVND (reference sequence). This CDR3 is 15 amino acids long. The V and J ends lost 7 bases and 0 bases respectively, with 15 bases between them. The CDR3 reads CASKSTSLLNTEAFF. CDR3 nucleotide sequence: TGTGCCAGTAAATCCACCTCACTCCTGAACACTGAAGCTTTCTTT.

This chain uses TRBV5-6 with TRBJ1-1; D is unclear. The CDR3 is 15 amino acids. With 4 bases removed from V and 1 base from J, the gap between germline ends came to 14 bases. CDR1 and CDR2 from the germline V gene are SGHDT and YYEEEE. The CDR3 protein is CASSQTDWANTEAFF. DNA for the CDR3: TGTGCCAGCAGCCAAACGGACTGGGCGAACACTGAAGCTTTCTTT.

The chain uses TRBV11-3 and TRBJ1-1; maybe TRBD1 (6 bases). CDR1 is SGHNT, CDR2 YENEEA, per germline. CDR3 size: 15 residues. V was shortened by 5 bases and J by 4 bases, with 17 bases between the two germline ends. This CDR3 is CASSPRGSEGTEAFF. DNA of the CDR3: TGTGCCAGCAGCCCCAGGGGATCTGAGGGCACTGAAGCTTTCTTT.

This chain joins TRBV13 and TRBJ1-6, with 7 bases lining up with TRBD1. CDR3 length equals 14 residues. V shed 1 base and J 6 bases; nucleotides not matched to a gene: 0. Per the germline V gene, CDR1 is PRHDT and CDR2 is FYEKMQ (reference sequence). CDR3 residues: CASSLDRGNSPLHF. CDR3 DNA sequence: TGTGCCAGCAGCTTAGACAGGGGTAATTCACCCCTCCACTTT.

This chain joins TRBV9 and TRBJ2-3; 11 bases fit TRBD2. Per the germline V gene, CDR1 is SGDLS and CDR2 is YYNGEE. The CDR3 totals 16 residues. V dropped 0 bases and J dropped 3; count of bases not matched to a gene: 3. The CDR3 nucleotides read TGTGCCAGCAGCGTAGTCGCTAGCGGGAGGACAGATACGCAGTATTTT. This sequence encodes CASSVVASGRTDTQYF.

This clone was counted only a few times. The rearrangement uses TRBV12-3 or TRBV12-4 and TRBJ1-6; D uncertain. Trimming shortened V by 6 bases and J by 6 bases, and 9 bases separated the two germline ends. This CDR3 has 13 residues. The CDR3 region has the DNA TGTGCCAGCAGCTTGGAGAGTAATTCACCCCTCCACTTT. Its protein is CASSLESNSPLHF.

The rearrangement joins TRBV19 to TRBJ1-2, with 7 nucleotides matching TRBD1. V shed 8 bases and J 8 bases; nucleotides not matched to a gene: 17. This CDR3 region has 15 residues. Germline V CDR1 and CDR2: LNHDA, SQIVND (reference sequence). Written as DNA, the CDR3 is TGTGCCAGTCGATTAATTTCCGGGACAGCGGAGGGCTACACCTTC. Translation: CASRLISGTAEGYTF.

The chain links TRBV11-1 to TRBJ1-1; D is perhaps TRBD1 (5 bases). With 6 bases removed from V and 6 bases from J, the gap between germline ends came to 11 bases. Germline CDR1 SGHAT, CDR2 FQDESV (reference sequence). The CDR3 covers 12 residues. CDR3 bases: TGTGCCAGCAGTCGGGGGAGGGCTGAAGCTTTCTTT. Translated, it gives CASSRGRAEAFF.

The rearrangement uses TRBV25-1 and TRBJ1-2; TRBD1 agrees at 7 bases. Germline V lookup: CDR1 MGHDK, CDR2 SYGVNS. The V and J ends lost 3 bases and 1 base, in that order; junction bases with no gene match: 5. This CDR3 comprises 15 residues. The chain's CDR3 is CASSETGTVNYGYTF. CDR3 nucleotide sequence: TGTGCCAGCAGTGAGACCGGGACAGTTAACTATGGCTACACCTTC.

The rearrangement joins TRBV28 to TRBJ2-7; no clear D. Per the germline V gene, CDR1 is MDHEN and CDR2 is SYDVKM. Trimming stripped 9 bases from V and 2 bases from J, with 8 bases between. The CDR3 contains 11 residues. The CDR3 loop is CASSDTYEQYF. DNA of the CDR3: TGTGCCAGTTCAGATACCTACGAGCAGTACTTC.

The V gene is TRBV28, the J gene TRBJ1-5, with D possibly TRBD1 on 5 matching bases. CDR1 is MDHEN and CDR2 is SYDVKM in the germline V gene. Trimming shortened V by 5 bases and J by 2 bases, and 16 bases separated the two germline ends. The CDR3 is 16 amino acids. The CDR3 nucleotides are TGTGCCAGCAGTCTTCGCTGGCAGGGCGGCAATCAGCCCCAGCATTTT. Translated: CASSLRWQGGNQPQHF. Based on the CDR3 plus reference TRBV28 and TRBJ1-5, the full variable domain is DVKVTQSSRYLVKRTGEKVFLECVQDMDHENMFWYRQDPGLGLRLIYFSYDVKMKEKGDIPEGYSVSREKKERFSLILESASTNQTSMYLCASSLRWQGGNQPQHFGDGTRLSIL.